The entry that follows covers one TCR beta chain sequence. This entry is derived from a study of T cell repertoires in MIS-A myocarditis. Trimming removed 6 bases at V and 9 bases at J, with 19 bases between. The CDR3 totals 14 residues. CDR1 is SGHRS, CDR2 YFSETQ, per germline. The data were produced by immunoSEQ multiplex PCR, yet TCRdb's version contains in-frame clones alone and is incomplete. The table lists around 6,100 clones, approximately 72% of them singletons. Sequences were obtained from right inferior lung lobe tissue obtained at autopsy. This clonotype originated in a man aged 18 to 29 with fulminant myocarditis from multisystem inflammatory syndrome in adults (MIS-A) after COVID-19. The V gene is TRBV5-1, the J gene TRBJ2-1, with D tentatively TRBD2 (5 bases). The CDR3 sequence is CASTLNRPAGEQFF. In DNA, the CDR3 is TGCGCCAGCACCCTAAACCGTCCGGCGGGTGAGCAGTTCTTC. The full variable domain, with the rest looked up from reference TRBV5-1 and TRBJ2-1, is KAGVTQTPRYLIKTRGQQVTLSCSPISGHRSVSWYQQTPGQGLQFLFEYFSETQRNKGNFPGRFSGRQFSNSRSEMNVSTLELGDSALYLCASTLNRPAGEQFFGPGTRLTVL.